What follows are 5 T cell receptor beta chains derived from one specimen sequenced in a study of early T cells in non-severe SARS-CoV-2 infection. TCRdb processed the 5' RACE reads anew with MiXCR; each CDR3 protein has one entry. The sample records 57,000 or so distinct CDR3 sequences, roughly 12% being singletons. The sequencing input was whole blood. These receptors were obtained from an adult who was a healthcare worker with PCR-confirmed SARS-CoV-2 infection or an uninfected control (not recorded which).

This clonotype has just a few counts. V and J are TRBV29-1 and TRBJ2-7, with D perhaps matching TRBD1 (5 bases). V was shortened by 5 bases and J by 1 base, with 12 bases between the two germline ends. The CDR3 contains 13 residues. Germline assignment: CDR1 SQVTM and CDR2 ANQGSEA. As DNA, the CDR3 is TGCAGCGTTTTGGGGCCTTCGTCCTACGAGCAGTACTTC. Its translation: CSVLGPSSYEQYF.

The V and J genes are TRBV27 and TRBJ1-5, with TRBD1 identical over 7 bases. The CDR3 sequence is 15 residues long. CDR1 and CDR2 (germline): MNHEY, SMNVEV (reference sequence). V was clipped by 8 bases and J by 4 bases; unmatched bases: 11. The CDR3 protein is CASGKGTARNQPQHF. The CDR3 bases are TGTGCCAGCGGAAAAGGGACAGCAAGAAATCAGCCCCAGCATTTT.

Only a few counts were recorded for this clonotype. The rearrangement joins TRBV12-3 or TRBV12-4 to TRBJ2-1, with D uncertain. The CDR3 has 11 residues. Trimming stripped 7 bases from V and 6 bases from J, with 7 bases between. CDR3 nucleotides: TGTGCCAGCACCTCCCTCAATGAGCAGTTCTTC. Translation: CASTSLNEQFF.

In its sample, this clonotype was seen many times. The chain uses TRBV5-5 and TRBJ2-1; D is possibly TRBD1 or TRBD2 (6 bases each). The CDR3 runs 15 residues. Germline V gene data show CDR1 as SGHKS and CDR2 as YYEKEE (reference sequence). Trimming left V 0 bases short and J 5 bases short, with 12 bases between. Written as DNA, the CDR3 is TGTGCCAGCAGCTTGGTTTGGGGGGCTAACAATGAGCAGTTCTTC. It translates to CASSLVWGANNEQFF.

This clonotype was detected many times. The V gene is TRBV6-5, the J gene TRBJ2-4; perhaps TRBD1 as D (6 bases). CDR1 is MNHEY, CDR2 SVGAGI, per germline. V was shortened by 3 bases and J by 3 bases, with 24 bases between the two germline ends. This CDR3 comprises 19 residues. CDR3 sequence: CASSYQVIQGPLDKNIQYF. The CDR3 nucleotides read TGTGCCAGCAGTTATCAGGTCATACAGGGACCCCTGGACAAAAACATTCAGTACTTC.